This TCR beta chain was captured by sequencing in a study of T-cell reconstitution after alpha-beta-depleted transplantation in children (dated by TCRdb to the mid-2010s). Regarding the complete study: T-cell immune reconstitution after TCRalphabeta/CD19-depleted allogeneic hematopoietic cell transplantation in children was quantitatively tracked in the study by means of TCR repertoire profiling.

As concerns this clonotype: No cognate antigen has been identified for it. No much larger clone is present one base from it, and per-base qualities are unavailable.

Per the germline V gene (reference sequence), SEHNR is the CDR1 and FQNEAQ is the CDR2. The junction shows trimming of 5 bases on V and 3 bases on J, plus 11 bases between the germline ends. The CDR3 starts with the cysteine, ends with the phenylalanine, and has 13 residues. Left in the record is the CDR3 DNA by itself, 39 bases read in frame from the first base. Library preparation employed PCR. Data came from an Illumina HiSeq 2500. To normalize quantification of the TCRbeta repertoire, the TCR libraries were built with molecular barcoding that relied on unique molecular identifiers. TCRdb passed the public sequencing reads through fastp at Q25 and MiXCR, retaining productive beta sequences. Each entry merges the rows of one CDR3 protein and shows their most common DNA and genes. The sample table lists over 550,000 distinct CDR3 sequences, roughly a tenth of them with a count of one. The ten largest account for roughly 4% of the sample.

This TCR was sampled from a human donor who donated a stem cell graft to a child with acute myeloid leukemia. The sample here was PBMCs from the stem cell graft donor, taken from the stem cell graft. The chain uses TRBV7-9 and TRBJ2-7, with the D gene not clear enough to name. The nucleotide sequence is given as TGTGCCAGCAGCGCGGACGCCCACTACGAGCAGTACTTC. Its protein reads: CASSADAHYEQYF.